The next 13 T cell receptor beta chains were all read from a single sample in a study of blood T cell repertoires in COVID-19. Sequenced by immunoSEQ multiplex PCR; TCRdb stores in-frame clones only, minus some. The table records some 260,000 clones, 70% to 90% of them present only once. Specimen: PBMCs or T cells enriched from blood (not recorded which). The receptor source for this set is a man aged 35 to 55 who had recovered from COVID-19.

The chain links TRBV19 to TRBJ1-1, with D perhaps TRBD1 (5 bases). The CDR3 is 15 amino acids. Between the trimmed V and J ends, which lost 6 bases and 5 bases, there was a span of 19 bases. Germline V gene sequence: CDR1 LNHDA, CDR2 SQIVND (reference sequence). CDR3 sequence (DNA): TGTGCCAGTAGCATGGTGGGCAGGGCGAGGACTGAAGCTTTCTTT. Translating gives CASSMVGRARTEAFF.

The rearrangement links TRBV5-5 to TRBJ2-7; D is possibly TRBD1 (6 bases). Germline V gives CDR1 SGHKS, CDR2 YYEKEE (reference sequence). Trimming took 2 bases from V and 12 from J, leaving 15 bases between them. The CDR3 has 12 residues. Here the CDR3 reads CASSLEQGWLYF. The CDR3 DNA reads TGTGCCAGCAGCTTAGAACAGGGTTGGTTGTACTTC.

V and J are TRBV6-5 and TRBJ2-2; D call uncertain. This CDR3 is 14 amino acids long. Trimming removed 4 bases from V and 5 bases from J, with 11 bases in between. The germline CDR1 and CDR2 sequences are MNHEY and SVGAGI. The CDR3: CASSSQSTTGELFF. CDR3 in DNA: TGTGCCAGCAGTTCCCAATCGACAACCGGGGAGCTGTTTTTT.

V usage is TRBV4-1 and J usage is TRBJ2-1, with D possibly TRBD2 on 7 matching bases. The CDR3 consists of 16 residues. The ends were cut back, 4 bases at V and 3 bases at J, with 16 bases in the middle. Germline V gene lookup returns CDR1 MGHRA and CDR2 YSYEKL. This CDR3 is CASSRYGGPDYNEQFF. The CDR3 DNA sequence: TGCGCCAGCAGCCGATACGGGGGGCCGGACTACAATGAGCAGTTCTTC.

CDR3: CASSWRASYNEQFF. DNA for the CDR3: TGCGCCAGCAGCTGGCGGGCGTCCTACAATGAGCAGTTCTTC. The gene calls are TRBV5-1 and TRBJ2-1; D is perhaps TRBD2 (5 bases). V gave up 3 bases and J gave up 1 base, with 8 bases separating them. This CDR3 has 14 amino acids. Germline V gives CDR1 SGHRS, CDR2 YFSETQ.

The rearrangement uses TRBV18 and TRBJ1-2; the D gene is possibly TRBD1 (5 bases). The V end was cut by 5 bases, the J end by 6 bases, with 13 bases between. The V gene's germline CDR1 is KGHSH and CDR2 LQKENI. This CDR3 is 13 amino acids long. The CDR3 DNA follows: TGTGCCAGCTCATCCGGAGGGGTCGATGGCTACACCTTC. Translation gives CASSSGGVDGYTF.

This clone has only one observation. The genes are TRBV27 and TRBJ1-6; possibly TRBD1 for D (5 bases). The V gene's germline CDR1 is MNHEY and CDR2 SMNVEV (reference sequence). The CDR3 loop spans 13 amino acids. V lost 3 bases, J lost 7 bases, and 7 bases lay in between. This chain's CDR3 is CASSFYRNSPLHF. CDR3 sequence (DNA): TGTGCCAGCAGTTTTTACAGGAATTCACCCCTCCACTTT.

The CDR3 spells CASSASGRGSPLHF. CDR3 DNA: TGTGCCAGCAGCGCGTCCGGACGGGGTTCACCCCTCCACTTT. This chain uses TRBV7-2 with TRBJ1-6; D is ambiguous. Germline-derived CDR1 and CDR2 are SGHTA and FQGNSA. Trimming removed 5 bases at V and 9 bases at J, with 14 bases between. The CDR3 is made up of 14 amino acids.

The chain couples TRBV6-2 or TRBV6-3 to TRBJ2-3, with TRBD2 identical over 9 bases. Germline assignment: CDR1 MNHEY and CDR2 SVGEGT. This CDR3 has 14 residues. V dropped 5 bases and J dropped 4; count of bases not matched to a gene: 4. The CDR3: CASSLIAGADTQYF. The CDR3 DNA sequence: TGTGCCAGCAGTCTTATAGCGGGGGCAGATACGCAGTATTTT.

The rearrangement links TRBV5-1 to TRBJ2-1, with a weak D call TRBD2 (5 bases). The V end lost 0 bases, the J end lost 4 bases, and 14 bases lay between the germline ends. The CDR3 is made up of 16 amino acids. From germline, CDR1 is SGHRS and CDR2 YFSETQ. Written as DNA, the CDR3 is TGCGCCAGCAGCTTGGAAACGGGTACGGGGTACAATGAGCAGTTCTTC. Protein product: CASSLETGTGYNEQFF.

The chain joins TRBV12-5 to TRBJ1-3, with a weak D call TRBD1 (6 bases). Germline-derived CDR1 and CDR2 are LGHNT and FRNRAP. CDR3 length: 16 residues. Trimming removed 5 bases at V and 4 bases at J, with 18 bases between. The CDR3 loop reads CASGPSGVSYGNTIYF. CDR3 coding DNA: TGTGCTAGTGGTCCCTCAGGGGTATCTTACGGAAACACCATATATTTT.

As DNA, the CDR3 is TGTGCCTGGACCCCAGATGGCAGGGCGAACACTGAAGCTTTCTTT. Translated, it gives CAWTPDGRANTEAFF. The chain couples TRBV30 to TRBJ1-1; tentative D call: TRBD1 (5 bases). CDR3 length: 15 residues. V lost 4 bases to trimming and J lost 1 base, with 16 bases between them. The germline gives CDR1 GTSNPN, CDR2 SVGIG (reference sequence).

The chain employs TRBV10-3 and TRBJ1-2; D may be TRBD1 (5 bases). The V end was cut by 6 bases, the J end by 2 bases, with 10 bases between. The CDR3 spans 13 residues. Germline CDR1 reads ENHRY; CDR2 reads SYGVKD. This CDR3 is CAIRQQENYGYTF. The CDR3 region has the DNA TGTGCCATCAGGCAACAGGAGAACTATGGCTACACCTTC.